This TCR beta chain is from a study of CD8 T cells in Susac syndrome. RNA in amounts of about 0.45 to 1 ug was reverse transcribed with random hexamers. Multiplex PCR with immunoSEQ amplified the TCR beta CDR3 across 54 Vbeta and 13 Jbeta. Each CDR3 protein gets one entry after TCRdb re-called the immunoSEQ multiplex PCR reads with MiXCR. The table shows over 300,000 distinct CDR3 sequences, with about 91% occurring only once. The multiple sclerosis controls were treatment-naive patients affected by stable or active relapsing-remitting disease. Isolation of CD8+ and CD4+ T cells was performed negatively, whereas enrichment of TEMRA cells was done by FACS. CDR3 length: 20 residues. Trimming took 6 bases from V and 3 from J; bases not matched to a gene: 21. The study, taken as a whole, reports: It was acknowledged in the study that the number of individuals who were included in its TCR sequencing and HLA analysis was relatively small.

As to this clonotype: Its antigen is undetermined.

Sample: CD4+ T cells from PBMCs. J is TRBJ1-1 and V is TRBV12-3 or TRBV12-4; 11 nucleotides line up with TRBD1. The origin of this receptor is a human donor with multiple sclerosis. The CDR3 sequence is CASRRKRTGGFIPTDTEAFF. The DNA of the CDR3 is TGTGCCAGCAGAAGAAAGAGGACAGGGGGCTTCATCCCCACCGACACTGAAGCTTTCTTT.